The 18 T cell receptor beta chains listed next were all sequenced from one sample in a study of long-term antiretroviral therapy in people with HIV. They ran version v3.0 of the immunoSEQ assay at survey level. Data came from immunoSEQ multiplex PCR; TCRdb stores just in-frame clones and leaves some out. The table has more than 12,000 clones, about 80% seen once. This specimen consisted of unsorted PBMCs, obtained 1.3 years before starting antiretroviral therapy. The receptors were sampled from a man aged 40-55 years with HIV.

The gene calls are TRBV2 and TRBJ1-2; no clear D gene. Trimming cost V 7 bases and J 6 bases, with 27 bases left between them. The length of the CDR3 is 17 residues. The germline V gene has CDR1 SNHLY and CDR2 FYNNEI. CDR3 in amino acids: CASTPFLSPSSDHGYTF. In nucleotides, the CDR3 is TGTGCCAGCACCCCTTTTCTTAGTCCATCATCGGACCATGGCTACACCTTC.

The chain employs TRBV27 and TRBJ1-1; 7 bases line up with TRBD1. Germline assignment: CDR1 MNHEY and CDR2 SMNVEV (reference sequence). V was pared by 9 bases and J by 5 bases, with 6 bases of the junction left unmatched. This CDR3 region has 12 residues. The CDR3 is CASIRGGTEAFF. The CDR3 nucleotides are TGTGCCAGTATCAGGGGGGGAACTGAAGCTTTCTTT.

The chain couples TRBV28 to TRBJ1-2, with 8 bases matching TRBD1. Germline CDR1 and CDR2: MDHEN and SYDVKM. This CDR3 has 14 amino acids. Trimming removed 5 bases from V and 4 bases from J; junction bases left unmatched: 6. The CDR3: CASSSGQGSYGYTF. CDR3 bases: TGTGCCAGCAGTAGCGGACAGGGATCCTATGGCTACACCTTC.

The chain combines TRBV5-1 with TRBJ1-2; 7 bases are a match to TRBD1. Trimming removed 4 bases from V and 5 bases from J; junction bases left unmatched: 11. Per the germline V gene, CDR1 is SGHRS and CDR2 is YFSETQ. This CDR3 contains 15 residues. The CDR3: CASSQSGQMFYGYTF. In DNA form, the CDR3 reads TGCGCCAGCAGCCAATCGGGACAGATGTTTTATGGCTACACCTTC.

The chain joins TRBV19 to TRBJ2-1; TRBD1 agrees at 7 bases. Germline V gene lookup returns CDR1 LNHDA and CDR2 SQIVND (reference sequence). V gave up 5 bases and J gave up 1 base; unmatched junction bases: 2. CDR3 size: 14 residues. The CDR3 nucleotides are TGTGCCAGTAGTTCGACAGGGTCCTACAATGAGCAGTTCTTC. It specifies CASSSTGSYNEQFF. The variable domain in full, completed from reference TRBV19 and TRBJ2-1, reads DGGITQSPKYLFRKEGQNVTLSCEQNLNHDAMYWYRQDPGQGLRLIYYSQIVNDFQKGDIAEGYSVSREKKESFPLTVTSAQKNPTAFYLCASSSTGSYNEQFFGPGTRLTVL.

This clone was observed a handful of times. V is TRBV27 and J is TRBJ1-1; TRBD1 is a possible D gene (6 bases). CDR1 MNHEY and CDR2 SMNVEV come from the germline V gene (reference sequence). V lost 3 bases to trimming and J lost 0 bases, with 11 bases between them. This CDR3 contains 15 residues. The CDR3: CASSFVQGMNTEAFF. In DNA form, the CDR3 reads TGTGCCAGCAGTTTTGTTCAGGGGATGAACACTGAAGCTTTCTTT.

This chain connects TRBV6-5 to TRBJ1-1; tentatively, D is TRBD1 (5 bases). The CDR3 is 14 residues long. The germline V gene encodes CDR1 MNHEY and CDR2 SVGAGI. V was clipped by 6 bases and J by 7 bases, with 18 bases between them. CDR3 DNA sequence: TGTGCCAGCAGCCCTCGATCGGGGCTCGGTGAAGCTTTCTTT. Translated, it gives CASSPRSGLGEAFF.

CDR3 bases: TGTGCCTGGAGTGTAGGGAATGAAAAACTGTTTTTT. This codes for CAWSVGNEKLFF. The chain joins TRBV30 to TRBJ1-4; D gene unclear. Germline CDR1 is GTSNPN and CDR2 is SVGIG (reference sequence). The CDR3 has 12 residues. Trimming stripped 0 bases from V and 5 bases from J, with 4 bases between.

This chain uses TRBV11-2 with TRBJ2-7; D may correspond to TRBD1 or TRBD2 (5 bases each). V was pared by 3 bases and J by 2 bases, with 11 bases between. CDR1 and CDR2 from the germline V gene are SGHAT and FQNNGV. CDR3 length: 14 residues. The chain's CDR3 is CASSLTQGPYEQYF. The CDR3 region has the DNA TGTGCCAGCAGCTTGACGCAGGGACCCTACGAGCAGTACTTC.

CDR3 sequence: CASSFSDAGNTIYF. The CDR3 DNA reads TGTGCCAGCAGCTTCAGCGACGCAGGAAACACCATATATTTT. The J gene is TRBJ1-3, the V gene TRBV11-3; D unresolved. CDR1 and CDR2 from the germline V gene are SGHNT and YENEEA. This CDR3 is 14 amino acids long. V lost 3 bases and J lost 4, with 10 bases in between.

The chain joins TRBV7-9 to TRBJ2-2; D may be TRBD2 (7 bases). V was shortened by 8 bases and J by 4 bases, with 17 bases between the two germline ends. Per the germline V gene, CDR1 is SEHNR and CDR2 is FQNEAQ (reference sequence). The CDR3 covers 15 residues. CDR3 protein: CASLRGGGPTGELFF. As DNA, the CDR3 is TGTGCCAGCCTCCGCGGGGGCGGACCCACCGGGGAGCTGTTTTTT. The full variable domain, rest sourced from reference TRBV7-9 and TRBJ2-2, is DTGVSQNPRHKITKRGQNVTFRCDPISEHNRLYWYRQTLGQGPEFLTYFQNEAQLEKSRLLSDRFSAERPKGSFSTLEIQRTEQGDSAMYLCASLRGGGPTGELFFGEGSRLTVL.

V usage is TRBV7-9 and J usage is TRBJ2-7; TRBD1 matches at 10 bases. The V gene's germline CDR1 is SEHNR and CDR2 FQNEAQ (reference sequence). The CDR3 length is 15 residues. V shed 5 bases and J 6 bases; nucleotides not matched to a gene: 10. The CDR3 reads CASSPISRTGGEQYF. Written as DNA, the CDR3 is TGTGCCAGCAGCCCAATCTCCCGGACAGGGGGCGAGCAGTACTTC.

V and J are TRBV7-4 and TRBJ1-2, with TRBD1 matching over 11 bases. After removal of 6 bases from V and 2 bases from J, the junction contained 5 bases not matched to a gene. The length of the CDR3 is 15 residues. From germline, CDR1 is SGHVT and CDR2 SQSDAQ. CDR3 sequence reads: CASRPRTGGNYGYTF. For the CDR3, the DNA is TGTGCCAGCAGACCCCGGACAGGGGGCAACTATGGCTACACCTTC. The full variable domain, with the rest looked up from reference TRBV7-4 and TRBJ1-2, is GAGVSQSPRYKVAKRGRDVALRCDSISGHVTLYWYRQTLGQGSEVLTYSQSDAQRDKSGRPSGRFSAERPERSVSTLKIQRTEQGDSAVYLCASRPRTGGNYGYTFGSGTRLTVV.

CDR3 coding DNA: TGTGCCAGCAGTTACTCGATCTTGGGACAGGGGGACGAGCAGTACTTC. Its protein product is CASSYSILGQGDEQYF. The chain carries TRBV6-5 and TRBJ2-7; 11 bases line up with TRBD1. The CDR3 has 16 residues. Looked up from germline, CDR1 is MNHEY and CDR2 is SVGAGI. J was trimmed by 5 bases and V by 0 bases; bases with no gene match: 6.

V usage is TRBV11-3 and J usage is TRBJ2-2; weak D call: TRBD1 (7 bases). V was cut by 5 bases and J by 6 bases, with 16 bases left in between. CDR3 size: 15 residues. CDR1 SGHNT and CDR2 YENEEA come from the germline V gene. The chain's CDR3 is CASSLGGGTAGELFF. In nucleotides, the CDR3 is TGTGCCAGCAGCCTCGGAGGGGGCACGGCCGGGGAGCTGTTTTTT.

This clone was recorded only once. The V and J genes are TRBV5-1 and TRBJ1-1; TRBD1 agrees at 7 bases. Germline V gives CDR1 SGHRS, CDR2 YFSETQ. V gave up 5 bases and J gave up 5 bases; unmatched junction bases: 9. The CDR3 consists of 14 residues. The chain's CDR3 is CASRPSTGVTEAFF. CDR3 nucleotide sequence: TGCGCCAGCAGGCCTAGTACAGGGGTTACTGAAGCTTTCTTT. Full variable domain (remainder filled in from reference TRBV5-1 and TRBJ1-1): KAGVTQTPRYLIKTRGQQVTLSCSPISGHRSVSWYQQTPGQGLQFLFEYFSETQRNKGNFPGRFSGRQFSNSRSEMNVSTLELGDSALYLCASRPSTGVTEAFFGQGTRLTVV.

The chain joins TRBV4-1 to TRBJ2-1, with D possibly being TRBD2 (5 bases). CDR1 MGHRA and CDR2 YSYEKL come from the germline V gene. V was trimmed by 4 bases and J by 6 bases, leaving 10 bases between them. The CDR3 runs to 13 residues. In DNA, the CDR3 is TGCGCCAGCAGCCCAGGACTTACCAATGAGCAGTTCTTC. Residues: CASSPGLTNEQFF.

The V call is TRBV6-5, the J call TRBJ1-1; D ambiguous. Trimming pared 6 bases from V and 0 bases from J, leaving 11 bases between. The CDR3 runs to 14 residues. The germline gives CDR1 MNHEY, CDR2 SVGAGI. The CDR3 protein is CASRPPKLNTEAFF. The DNA of the CDR3 is TGTGCCAGCAGACCCCCTAAACTGAACACTGAAGCTTTCTTT.